Below are 26 T cell receptor beta chains sequenced from a single sample in a study of regulatory T cells in long-lasting Graves disease. For TCR beta, libraries came from iRepertoire HTBI primers and Arm-PCR of CDR3 regions. Via MiXCR, TCRdb re-called the multiplex PCR reads, giving one row per CDR3 protein. The table shows some 470,000 distinct CDR3 sequences, with roughly 21% occurring only once. Time point in this sample: persistent/refractory GD, antithyroid drugs over 5 years with positive TRAb. PBMC RNA served as the TCR library source. This specimen consisted of peripheral blood mononuclear cells (PBMCs), obtained when the disease was refractory, from a patient treated with antithyroid drugs. Receptors originate from a female donor with Graves disease.

This clonotype was recorded a few times. V and J are TRBV12-3 or TRBV12-4 and TRBJ2-7, with D maybe TRBD1 (6 bases). This CDR3 region has 17 residues. V shed 6 bases and J shed 4 bases, with 25 bases lying between them. The CDR3 region is CASSLASTGLFTYEQYF. CDR3 nucleotide sequence: TGTGCCAGCAGCCTAGCCTCGACAGGCCTCTTTACTTACGAGCAGTACTTC.

At least ten counts were recorded for this clonotype. The chain has TRBV30 and TRBJ2-5, with D tentatively TRBD1 (5 bases). V was cut by 2 bases and J by 5 bases, with 15 bases left in between. Germline V gives CDR1 GTSNPN, CDR2 SVGIG (reference sequence). This CDR3 region has 14 residues. As DNA, the CDR3 is TGTGCCTGGAGTACAGGTGGGGTCATGGAGACCCAGTACTTC. It yields the protein CAWSTGGVMETQYF.

This clonotype was seen only a few times. The chain uses TRBV12-3 or TRBV12-4 and TRBJ2-2; D not certain. Deletions cut 8 bases from V and 5 bases from J, with 12 bases between. This CDR3 spans 13 amino acids. The CDR3 reads CASFSGPTGELFF. As DNA, the CDR3 is TGTGCCAGCTTCTCCGGACCTACCGGGGAGCTGTTTTTT.

A single count supports this clonotype. J is TRBJ2-2 and V is TRBV11-2; D not certain. The CDR3 runs 14 residues. Germline CDR1 SGHAT, CDR2 FQNNGV. V lost 3 bases and J 3 bases, leaving 8 bases between the germline ends. CDR3 in DNA: TGTGCCAGCAGCTTTGAAAGAGACACCGGGGAGCTGTTTTTT. The encoded protein is CASSFERDTGELFF.

This chain connects TRBV20-1 to TRBJ2-2, with D unclear. CDR3 length: 14 residues. Per the germline V gene, CDR1 is DFQATT and CDR2 is SNEGSKA (reference sequence). The V gene lost 4 bases and the J gene lost 0 bases, with 9 bases spanning the gap. CDR3 DNA sequence: TGCAGTGCTACTGGGAAGTCGAACACCGGGGAGCTGTTTTTT. This encodes CSATGKSNTGELFF.

CDR3 residues: CSADPGQGMTEAFF. CDR3 in DNA: TGCAGTGCTGATCCGGGACAGGGGATGACTGAAGCTTTCTTT. V is TRBV20-1 and J is TRBJ1-1, with 10 nucleotides matching TRBD1. V lost 5 bases, J lost 5 bases, and 8 bases stayed unmatched. CDR1 and CDR2 from the germline V gene are DFQATT and SNEGSKA (reference sequence). CDR3 length equals 14 residues.

This clonotype came up many times. This chain connects TRBV2 to TRBJ1-1; D call uncertain. Germline CDR1 reads SNHLY; CDR2 reads FYNNEI. The CDR3 totals 14 residues. V was cut by 2 bases and J by 1 base, with 8 bases left in between. Here the CDR3 DNA reads TGTGCCAGCAGTGAAAGGGCAGGGAACACTGAAGCTTTCTTT. Translating gives CASSERAGNTEAFF.

This clonotype has ten or more counts. This chain links TRBV2 with TRBJ2-7; D not certain. V was trimmed by 3 bases and J by 2 bases, leaving 8 bases between them. Germline CDR1 SNHLY, CDR2 FYNNEI. The CDR3 length is 13 residues. The CDR3: CASSDKNPYEQYF. CDR3 in DNA: TGTGCCAGCAGTGACAAGAACCCCTACGAGCAGTACTTC.

The rearrangement uses TRBV4-1 and TRBJ2-7; TRBD1 aligns across 9 bases. V lost 1 base to trimming and J lost 3 bases; unmatched junction nucleotides: 4. There are 15 residues in the CDR3. Germline CDR1 reads MGHRA; CDR2 reads YSYEKL. CDR3 in DNA: TGCGCCAGCAGCCAAGTCGGGACAGGGTACTACGAGCAGTACTTC. Residues: CASSQVGTGYYEQYF.

This clonotype was counted ten times or more. The chain links TRBV7-2 to TRBJ1-5; D perhaps matches TRBD1 (5 bases). Germline V lookup: CDR1 SGHTA, CDR2 FQGNSA. The CDR3 loop spans 15 amino acids. V shed 1 base and J shed 5 bases, with 12 bases lying between them. CDR3 residues: CASSLGNRMYQPQHF. In DNA, the CDR3 is TGTGCCAGCAGCTTAGGTAACAGGATGTATCAGCCCCAGCATTTT. The full variable domain, with the rest looked up from reference TRBV7-2 and TRBJ1-5, is GAGVSQSPSNKVTEKGKDVELRCDPISGHTALYWYRQSLGQGLEFLIYFQGNSAPDKSGLPSDRFSAERTGGSVSTLTIQRTQQEDSAVYLCASSLGNRMYQPQHFGDGTRLSIL.

This clonotype turned up a few times. V usage is TRBV27 and J usage is TRBJ1-4; D remains unclear. V lost 4 bases and J 8 bases, leaving 23 bases between the germline ends. In germline, CDR1 is MNHEY, CDR2 SMNVEV (reference sequence). This CDR3 is built from 17 residues. This CDR3 is CASSSIGRDPIKEKLFF. CDR3 DNA sequence: TGTGCCAGCAGTTCCATTGGCCGGGATCCGATTAAGGAAAAACTGTTTTTT. Full variable domain (missing parts from reference TRBV27 and TRBJ1-4): EAQVTQNPRYLITVTGKKLTVTCSQNMNHEYMSWYRQDPGLGLRQIYYSMNVEVTDKGDVPEGYKVSRKEKRNFPLILESPSPNQTSLYFCASSSIGRDPIKEKLFFGSGTQLSVL.

The chain joins TRBV10-3 to TRBJ2-1; 7 bases are a match to TRBD2. With 8 bases clipped from V and 3 bases from J, the junction kept 10 bases outside the gene matches. CDR1 and CDR2 from the germline V gene are ENHRY and SYGVKD. This CDR3 comprises 15 residues. CDR3 amino acids: CAIGRGGGDYNEQFF. Here the CDR3 DNA reads TGTGCCATCGGTCGGGGCGGGGGTGACTACAATGAGCAGTTCTTC.

In its sample, this clonotype was seen a few times. The chain combines TRBV7-9 with TRBJ2-7; 8 positions agree with TRBD1. Germline V gene lookup returns CDR1 SEHNR and CDR2 FQNEAQ (reference sequence). V trimming: 5 bases; J trimming: 5 bases; junction bases outside the gene matches: 17. This CDR3 contains 17 residues. The CDR3, as DNA: TGTGCCAGCAGCCCCACCCGGGGGCAGGGGGCGCAGAACGAGCAGTACTTC. It specifies CASSPTRGQGAQNEQYF.

This clonotype was counted a few times. The chain joins TRBV20-1 to TRBJ1-1, with TRBD1 matching 9 bases. The V and J ends lost 3 bases and 4 bases, in that order; junction bases with no gene match: 9. In germline, CDR1 is DFQATT, CDR2 SNEGSKA (reference sequence). The CDR3 extends over 15 amino acids. This CDR3 reads CSARPPGTGTTEAFF. The CDR3 DNA follows: TGCAGTGCTAGGCCTCCCGGGACAGGGACCACTGAAGCTTTCTTT.

Concerning this clonotype: A read error may explain this, as a much larger clone is one base away. The genes are TRBV27 and TRBJ1-2, with no clear D. Per the germline V gene, CDR1 is MNHEY and CDR2 is SMNVEV (reference sequence). The V gene lost 5 bases and the J gene lost 7 bases, with 17 bases spanning the gap. This CDR3 is 14 amino acids long. The CDR3 here is CASSGRQLFGGYTF. The CDR3 DNA follows: TGTGCCAGCAGTGGGCGCCAGCTTTTTGGTGGCTACACCTTC.

This clonotype came up many times. The chain employs TRBV6-2 or TRBV6-3 and TRBJ2-5; D is unclear. Trimming stripped 2 bases from V and 5 bases from J, with 12 bases between. Germline V gene lookup returns CDR1 MNHEY and CDR2 SVGEGT. The CDR3 totals 14 residues. CDR3: CASSYPDQVETQYF. The CDR3 coding sequence is TGTGCCAGCAGTTACCCCGATCAGGTGGAGACCCAGTACTTC.

In this sample, this clonotype turned up a few times. V and J are TRBV14 and TRBJ1-4; D is ambiguous. Germline loops: CDR1 SGHDN, CDR2 FVKESK. This CDR3 contains 13 residues. The V end lost 3 bases, the J end lost 5 bases, and 7 bases lay between the germline ends. DNA of the CDR3: TGTGCCAGCAGCCATGAGGAGAATGAAAAACTGTTTTTT. It specifies CASSHEENEKLFF.

In this sample, this clonotype turned up many times. J is TRBJ1-2 and V is TRBV28; D may be TRBD1 (6 bases). Trimming stripped 5 bases from V and 1 base from J, with 14 bases between. Germline V gene sequence: CDR1 MDHEN, CDR2 SYDVKM. This CDR3 has 15 residues. CDR3 DNA sequence: TGTGCCAGCAGTGACCGGGACACCTTTAACTATGGCTACACCTTC. This sequence encodes CASSDRDTFNYGYTF.

This clonotype was counted only a few times. The V call is TRBV12-3 or TRBV12-4, the J call TRBJ2-6; D gene ambiguous. This CDR3 contains 15 residues. The V end was cut by 6 bases, the J end by 0 bases, with 9 bases between. The CDR3 protein is CASRSTYSGANVLTF. The DNA for the CDR3 is TGTGCCAGCAGAAGTACATACTCTGGGGCCAACGTCCTGACTTTC.

This clonotype has more than one count but fewer than ten. This chain links TRBV28 with TRBJ2-7, with 10 bases matching TRBD2. The CDR3 is made up of 15 amino acids. After removal of 5 bases from V and 5 bases from J, the junction contained 9 bases not matched to a gene. Germline CDR1 MDHEN, CDR2 SYDVKM. This CDR3 is CASSGIAGGRDEQYF. CDR3 in DNA: TGTGCCAGCAGTGGGATAGCGGGAGGAAGAGACGAGCAGTACTTC.

V is TRBV7-9 and J is TRBJ2-7, with 9 positions matching TRBD1. The CDR3 length is 16 residues. J lost 4 bases, V lost 2 bases, and 9 bases had no gene match. Germline V gives CDR1 SEHNR, CDR2 FQNEAQ (reference sequence). The CDR3 DNA sequence: TGTGCCAGCAGCTTACCCAAGGGGGACAGGGTGTACGAGCAGTACTTC. It specifies CASSLPKGDRVYEQYF. Using reference TRBV7-9 and TRBJ2-7 for the parts outside the CDR3, the full variable domain is DTGVSQNPRHKITKRGQNVTFRCDPISEHNRLYWYRQTLGQGPEFLTYFQNEAQLEKSRLLSDRFSAERPKGSFSTLEIQRTEQGDSAMYLCASSLPKGDRVYEQYFGPGTRLTVT.

The chain carries TRBV27 and TRBJ1-2, with TRBD1 as a possible D gene (5 bases). The V gene's germline CDR1 is MNHEY and CDR2 SMNVEV (reference sequence). Trimming removed 7 bases at V and 6 bases at J, with 21 bases between. This CDR3 comprises 15 residues. Here the CDR3 reads CASKRAVGAGDGYTF. The CDR3 nucleotides read TGTGCCAGCAAAAGGGCAGTAGGGGCTGGGGATGGCTACACCTTC.

The gene calls are TRBV28 and TRBJ2-1; D possibly corresponds to TRBD2 (5 bases). This CDR3 spans 17 amino acids. Trimming removed 2 bases at V and 6 bases at J, with 20 bases between. Germline V gives CDR1 MDHEN, CDR2 SYDVKM. For the CDR3, the DNA is TGTGCCAGCAGTTTAGGAGGAGGCGCCAGTTGGGGCAATGAGCAGTTCTTC. Amino acids: CASSLGGGASWGNEQFF.

This clonotype was observed at least ten times. The rearrangement joins TRBV28 to TRBJ2-5, with TRBD2 as a possible D gene (6 bases). From germline, CDR1 is MDHEN and CDR2 SYDVKM. Trimming pared 5 bases from V and 3 bases from J, leaving 16 bases between. This CDR3 comprises 15 residues. In DNA form, the CDR3 reads TGTGCCAGCAGTGGAAACTCGGGACTTGAAGAGACCCAGTACTTC. It translates to CASSGNSGLEETQYF.

This clonotype was found many times. The gene calls are TRBV11-2 and TRBJ2-4; the D is unclear. This CDR3 has 19 amino acids. V was cut by 4 bases and J by 0 bases, with 22 bases left in between. CDR1 is SGHAT, CDR2 FQNNGV, per germline. As DNA, the CDR3 is TGTGCCAGCAGCTCCGGAGCAATTAACAGTGGGCTAGCCAAAAACATTCAGTACTTC. Amino acid sequence: CASSSGAINSGLAKNIQYF. The whole variable domain, filled in from reference TRBV11-2 and TRBJ2-4, reads EAGVAQSPRYKIIEKRQSVAFWCNPISGHATLYWYQQILGQGPKLLIQFQNNGVVDDSQLPKDRFSAERLKGVDSTLKIQPAKLEDSAVYLCASSSGAINSGLAKNIQYFGAGTRLSVL.

This clonotype occurred many times. The CDR3 here is CASSAKGVHYGYTF. CDR3 DNA: TGTGCCAGCAGCGCAAAGGGGGTTCACTATGGCTACACCTTC. The gene calls are TRBV7-2 and TRBJ1-2, with a tentative D call TRBD1 (6 bases). V shed 5 bases and J shed 3 bases, with 13 bases lying between them. Germline V lookup: CDR1 SGHTA, CDR2 FQGNSA. This CDR3 is built from 14 residues.